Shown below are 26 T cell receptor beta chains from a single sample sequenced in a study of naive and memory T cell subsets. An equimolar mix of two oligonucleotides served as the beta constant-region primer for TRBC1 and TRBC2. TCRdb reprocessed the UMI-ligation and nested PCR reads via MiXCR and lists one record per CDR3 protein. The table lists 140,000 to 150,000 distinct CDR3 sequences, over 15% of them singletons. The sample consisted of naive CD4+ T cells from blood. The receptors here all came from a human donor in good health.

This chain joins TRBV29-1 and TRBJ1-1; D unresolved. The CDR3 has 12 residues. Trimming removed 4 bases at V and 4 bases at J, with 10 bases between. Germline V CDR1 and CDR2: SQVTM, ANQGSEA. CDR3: CSVGPPRTEAFF. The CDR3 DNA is TGCAGCGTTGGTCCCCCGCGCACTGAAGCTTTCTTT.

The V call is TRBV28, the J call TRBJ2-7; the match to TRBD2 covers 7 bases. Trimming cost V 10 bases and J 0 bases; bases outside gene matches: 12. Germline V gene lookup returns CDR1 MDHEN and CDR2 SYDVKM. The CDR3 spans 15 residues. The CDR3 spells CAIASGTPSSYEQYF. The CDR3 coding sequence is TGTGCCATCGCTAGCGGAACACCGAGCTCCTACGAGCAGTACTTC.

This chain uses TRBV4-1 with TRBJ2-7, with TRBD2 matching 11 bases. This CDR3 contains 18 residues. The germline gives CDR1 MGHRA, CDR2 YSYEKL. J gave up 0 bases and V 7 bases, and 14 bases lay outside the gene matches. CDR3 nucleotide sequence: TGCGCCAGCACCCGACTGCTAGCGGGAGGCCTGAGCTCCTACGAGCAGTACTTC. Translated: CASTRLLAGGLSSYEQYF.

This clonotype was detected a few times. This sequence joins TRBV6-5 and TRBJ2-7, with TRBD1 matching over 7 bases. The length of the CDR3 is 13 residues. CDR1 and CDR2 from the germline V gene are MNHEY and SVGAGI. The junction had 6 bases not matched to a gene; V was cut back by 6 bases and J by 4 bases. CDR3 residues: CASRQGFPYEQYF. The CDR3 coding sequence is TGTGCCAGCAGACAGGGGTTTCCTTACGAGCAGTACTTC.

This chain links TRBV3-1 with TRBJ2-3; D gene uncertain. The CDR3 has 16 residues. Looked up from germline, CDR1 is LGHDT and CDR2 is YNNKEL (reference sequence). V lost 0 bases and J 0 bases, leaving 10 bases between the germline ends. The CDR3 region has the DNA TGTGCCAGCAGCCAAGATTTGAGCGCCAGCACAGATACGCAGTATTTT. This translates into CASSQDLSASTDTQYF.

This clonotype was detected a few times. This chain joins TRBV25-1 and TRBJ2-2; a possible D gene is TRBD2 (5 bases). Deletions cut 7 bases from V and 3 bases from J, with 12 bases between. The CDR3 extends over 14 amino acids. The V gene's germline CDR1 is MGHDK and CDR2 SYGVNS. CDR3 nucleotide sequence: TGTGCCAGCACTCCAAAGAGGGACACCGGGGAGCTGTTTTTT. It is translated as CASTPKRDTGELFF.

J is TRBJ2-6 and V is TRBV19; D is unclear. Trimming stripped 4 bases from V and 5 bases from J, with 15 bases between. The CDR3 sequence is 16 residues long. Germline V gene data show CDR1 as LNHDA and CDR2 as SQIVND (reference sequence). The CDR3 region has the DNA TGTGCCAGTAGTACCACAGCTTCCGCTTGGGCCAACGTCCTGACTTTC. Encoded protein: CASSTTASAWANVLTF. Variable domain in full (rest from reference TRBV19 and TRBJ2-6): DGGITQSPKYLFRKEGQNVTLSCEQNLNHDAMYWYRQDPGQGLRLIYYSQIVNDFQKGDIAEGYSVSREKKESFPLTVTSAQKNPTAFYLCASSTTASAWANVLTFGAGSRLTVL.

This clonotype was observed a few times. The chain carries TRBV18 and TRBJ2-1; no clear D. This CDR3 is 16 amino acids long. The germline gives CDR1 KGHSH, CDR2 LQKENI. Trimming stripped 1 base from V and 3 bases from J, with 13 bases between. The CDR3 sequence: CASSPLDPYIYNEQFF. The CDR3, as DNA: TGTGCCAGCTCACCACTAGACCCATATATCTACAATGAGCAGTTCTTC.

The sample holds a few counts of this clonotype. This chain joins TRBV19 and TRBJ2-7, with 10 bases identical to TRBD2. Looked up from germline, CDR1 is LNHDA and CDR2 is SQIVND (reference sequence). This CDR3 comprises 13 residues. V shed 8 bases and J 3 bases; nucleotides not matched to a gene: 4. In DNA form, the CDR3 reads TGTGCCAGTTCTAGCGGGAGATTCTACGAGCAGTACTTC. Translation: CASSSGRFYEQYF.

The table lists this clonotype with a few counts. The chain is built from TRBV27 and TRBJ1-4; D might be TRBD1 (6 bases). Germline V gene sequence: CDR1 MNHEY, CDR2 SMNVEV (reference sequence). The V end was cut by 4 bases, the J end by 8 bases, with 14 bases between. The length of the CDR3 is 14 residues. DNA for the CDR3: TGTGCCAGCAGTTCAGGCGGGGGGGGCGAAAAACTGTTTTTT. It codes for CASSSGGGGEKLFF.

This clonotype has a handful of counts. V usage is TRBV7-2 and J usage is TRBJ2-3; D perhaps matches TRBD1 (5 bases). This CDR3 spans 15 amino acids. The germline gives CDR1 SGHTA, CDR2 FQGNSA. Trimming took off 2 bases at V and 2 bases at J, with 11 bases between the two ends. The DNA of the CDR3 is TGTGCCAGCAGCTTAAGGCCAGGGAACACAGATACGCAGTATTTT. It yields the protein CASSLRPGNTDTQYF.

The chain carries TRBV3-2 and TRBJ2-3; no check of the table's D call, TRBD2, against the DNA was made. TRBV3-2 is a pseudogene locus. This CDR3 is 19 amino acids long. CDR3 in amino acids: CASSQGTSGRSFISDTQYF. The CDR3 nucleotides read TGTGCCAGCAGCCAAGGGACTAGCGGGAGGAGTTTCATCTCCGATACGCAGTATTTT.

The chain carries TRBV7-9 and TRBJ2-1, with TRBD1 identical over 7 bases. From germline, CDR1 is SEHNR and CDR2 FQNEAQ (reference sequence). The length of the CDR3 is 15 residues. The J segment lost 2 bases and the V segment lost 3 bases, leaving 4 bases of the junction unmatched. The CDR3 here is CASSFGDSTYNEQFF. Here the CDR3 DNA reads TGTGCCAGCAGCTTCGGGGACAGTACCTACAATGAGCAGTTCTTC.

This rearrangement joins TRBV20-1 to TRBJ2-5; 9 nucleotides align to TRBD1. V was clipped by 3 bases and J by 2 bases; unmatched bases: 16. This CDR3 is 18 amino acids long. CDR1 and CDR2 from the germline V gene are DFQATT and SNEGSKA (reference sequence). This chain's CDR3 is CSARRRYRGLLEQETQYF. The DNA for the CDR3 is TGCAGTGCTAGGAGAAGGTACAGGGGGCTCCTGGAGCAAGAGACCCAGTACTTC.

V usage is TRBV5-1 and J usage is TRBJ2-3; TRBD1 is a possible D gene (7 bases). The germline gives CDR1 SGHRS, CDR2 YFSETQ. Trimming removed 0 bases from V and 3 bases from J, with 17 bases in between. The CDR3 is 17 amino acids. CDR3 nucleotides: TGCGCCAGCAGCTTGGCCCGCCCGCGGGACAGAACAGATACGCAGTATTTT. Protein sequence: CASSLARPRDRTDTQYF.

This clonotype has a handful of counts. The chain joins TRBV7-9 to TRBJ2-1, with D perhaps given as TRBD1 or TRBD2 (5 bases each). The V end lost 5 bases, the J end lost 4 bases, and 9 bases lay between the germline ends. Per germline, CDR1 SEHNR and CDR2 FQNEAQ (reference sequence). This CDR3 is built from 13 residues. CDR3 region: CASSPEGYNEQFF. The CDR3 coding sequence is TGTGCCAGCAGCCCCGAGGGGTACAATGAGCAGTTCTTC.

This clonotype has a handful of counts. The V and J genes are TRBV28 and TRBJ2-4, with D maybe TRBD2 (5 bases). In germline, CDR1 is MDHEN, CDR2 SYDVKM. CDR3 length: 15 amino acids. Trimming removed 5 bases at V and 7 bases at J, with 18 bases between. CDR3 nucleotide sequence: TGTGCCAGCAGTACCGGTAAACTAGGAGGTAACATTCAGTACTTC. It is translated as CASSTGKLGGNIQYF.

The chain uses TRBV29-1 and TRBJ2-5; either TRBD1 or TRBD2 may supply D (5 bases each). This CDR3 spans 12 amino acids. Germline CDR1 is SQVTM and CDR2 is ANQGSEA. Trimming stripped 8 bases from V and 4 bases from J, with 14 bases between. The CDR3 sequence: CSTRWGSETQYF. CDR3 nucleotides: TGCAGCACCCGGTGGGGGTCAGAGACCCAGTACTTC. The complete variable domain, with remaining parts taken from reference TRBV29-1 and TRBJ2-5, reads SAVISQKPSRDICQRGTSLTIQCQVDSQVTMMFWYRQQPGQSLTLIATANQGSEATYESGFVIDKFPISRPNLTFSTLTVSNMSPEDSSIYLCSTRWGSETQYFGPGTRLLVL.

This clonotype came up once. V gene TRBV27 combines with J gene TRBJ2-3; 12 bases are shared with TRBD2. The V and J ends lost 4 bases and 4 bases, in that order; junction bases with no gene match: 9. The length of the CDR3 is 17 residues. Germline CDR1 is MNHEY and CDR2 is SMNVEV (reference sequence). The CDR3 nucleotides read TGTGCCAGCAGTTACCGCCCGACTAGCGGGAGTCCAGATACGCAGTATTTT. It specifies CASSYRPTSGSPDTQYF.

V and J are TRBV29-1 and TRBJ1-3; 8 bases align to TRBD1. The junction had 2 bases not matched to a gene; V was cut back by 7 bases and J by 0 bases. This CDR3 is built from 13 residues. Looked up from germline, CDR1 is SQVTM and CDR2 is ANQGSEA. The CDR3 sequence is CSAGTGSGNTIYF. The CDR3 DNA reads TGCAGCGCTGGGACAGGCTCTGGAAACACCATATATTTT.

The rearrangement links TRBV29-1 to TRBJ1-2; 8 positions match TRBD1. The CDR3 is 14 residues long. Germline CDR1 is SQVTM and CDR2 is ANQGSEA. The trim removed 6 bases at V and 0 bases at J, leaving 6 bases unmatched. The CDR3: CSVLQGAANYGYTF. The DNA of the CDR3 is TGCAGCGTGTTGCAGGGGGCAGCTAACTATGGCTACACCTTC.

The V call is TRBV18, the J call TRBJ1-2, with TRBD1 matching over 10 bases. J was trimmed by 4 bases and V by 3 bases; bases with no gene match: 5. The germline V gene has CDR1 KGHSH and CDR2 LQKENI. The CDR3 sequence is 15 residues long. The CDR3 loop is CASSPGTGDLYGYTF. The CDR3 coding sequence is TGTGCCAGCTCACCTGGGACAGGGGACCTCTATGGCTACACCTTC. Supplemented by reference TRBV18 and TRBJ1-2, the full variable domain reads NAGVMQNPRHLVRRRGQEARLRCSPMKGHSHVYWYRQLPEEGLKFMVYLQKENIIDESGMPKERFSAEFPKEGPSILRIQQVVRGDSAAYFCASSPGTGDLYGYTFGSGTRLTVV.

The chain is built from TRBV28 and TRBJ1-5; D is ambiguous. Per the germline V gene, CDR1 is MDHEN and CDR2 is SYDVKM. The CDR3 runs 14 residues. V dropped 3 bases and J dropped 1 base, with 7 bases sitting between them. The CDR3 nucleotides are TGTGCCAGCAGTTTGCCGGGAAGCAATCAGCCCCAGCATTTT. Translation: CASSLPGSNQPQHF.

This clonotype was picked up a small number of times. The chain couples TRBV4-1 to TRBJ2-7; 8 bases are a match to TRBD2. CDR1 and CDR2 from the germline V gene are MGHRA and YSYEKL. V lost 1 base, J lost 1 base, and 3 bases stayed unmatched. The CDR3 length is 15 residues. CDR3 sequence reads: CASSQVTSGSYEQYF. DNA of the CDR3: TGCGCCAGCAGCCAAGTTACTAGCGGTTCCTACGAGCAGTACTTC.

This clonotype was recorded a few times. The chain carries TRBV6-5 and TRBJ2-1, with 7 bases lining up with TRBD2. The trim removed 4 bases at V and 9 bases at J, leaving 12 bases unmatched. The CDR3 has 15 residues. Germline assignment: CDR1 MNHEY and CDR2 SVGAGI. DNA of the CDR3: TGTGCCAGCAGTTGGATCGGACTAGGGGTCGGTGAGCAGTTCTTC. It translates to CASSWIGLGVGEQFF.

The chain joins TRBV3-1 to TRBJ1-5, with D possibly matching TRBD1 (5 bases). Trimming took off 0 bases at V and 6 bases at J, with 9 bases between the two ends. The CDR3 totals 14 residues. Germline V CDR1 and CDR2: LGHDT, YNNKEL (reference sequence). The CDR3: CASSQEAGTQPQHF. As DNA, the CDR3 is TGTGCCAGCAGCCAAGAAGCGGGGACTCAGCCCCAGCATTTT.